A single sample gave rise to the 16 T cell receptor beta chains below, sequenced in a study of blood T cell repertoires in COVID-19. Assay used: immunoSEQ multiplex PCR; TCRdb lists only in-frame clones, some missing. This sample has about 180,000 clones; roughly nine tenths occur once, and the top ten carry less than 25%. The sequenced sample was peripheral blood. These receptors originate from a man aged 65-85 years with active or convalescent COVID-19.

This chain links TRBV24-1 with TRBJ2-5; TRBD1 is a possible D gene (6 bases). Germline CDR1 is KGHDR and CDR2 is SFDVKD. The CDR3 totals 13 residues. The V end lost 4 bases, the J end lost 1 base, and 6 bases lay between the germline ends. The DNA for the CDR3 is TGTGCCACCAGTGACAGGGGCCAAGAGACCCAGTACTTC. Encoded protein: CATSDRGQETQYF.

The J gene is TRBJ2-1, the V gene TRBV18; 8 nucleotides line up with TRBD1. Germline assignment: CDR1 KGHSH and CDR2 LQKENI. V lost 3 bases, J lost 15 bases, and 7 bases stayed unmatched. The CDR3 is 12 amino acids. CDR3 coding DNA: TGTGCCAGCTCACCCCCCGGGACAGGCCCGTTCTTC. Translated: CASSPPGTGPFF.

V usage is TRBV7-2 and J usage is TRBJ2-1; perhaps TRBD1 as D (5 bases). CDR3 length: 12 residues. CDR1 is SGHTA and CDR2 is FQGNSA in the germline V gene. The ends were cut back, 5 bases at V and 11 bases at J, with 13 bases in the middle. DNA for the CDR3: TGTGCCAGCAGCCGAAAGGCAGGGCAGCAGTTCTTC. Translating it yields CASSRKAGQQFF.

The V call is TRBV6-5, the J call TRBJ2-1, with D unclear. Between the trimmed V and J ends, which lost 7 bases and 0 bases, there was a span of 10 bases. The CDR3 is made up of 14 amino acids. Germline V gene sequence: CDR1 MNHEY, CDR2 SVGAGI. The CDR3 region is CASKAFLSYNEQFF. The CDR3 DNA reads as TGTGCCAGCAAAGCGTTCCTCTCCTACAATGAGCAGTTCTTC.

The CDR3 nucleotides read TGTGCCAGCAGTCCGTGGACAGGGCCCTTGAGCAATCAGCCCCAGCATTTT. The encoded protein is CASSPWTGPLSNQPQHF. The chain employs TRBV27 and TRBJ1-5; 8 bases align to TRBD1. Germline V lookup: CDR1 MNHEY, CDR2 SMNVEV (reference sequence). The CDR3 contains 17 residues. Unmatched junction bases numbered 10, after V lost 5 bases and J lost 1 base.

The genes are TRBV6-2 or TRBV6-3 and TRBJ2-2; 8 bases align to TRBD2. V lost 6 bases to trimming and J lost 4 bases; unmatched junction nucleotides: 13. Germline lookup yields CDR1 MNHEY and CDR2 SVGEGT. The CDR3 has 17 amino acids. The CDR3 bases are TGTGCCAGCAGCCCCCCGGGGGCGGGAGGTTTCACCGGGGAGCTGTTTTTT. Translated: CASSPPGAGGFTGELFF.

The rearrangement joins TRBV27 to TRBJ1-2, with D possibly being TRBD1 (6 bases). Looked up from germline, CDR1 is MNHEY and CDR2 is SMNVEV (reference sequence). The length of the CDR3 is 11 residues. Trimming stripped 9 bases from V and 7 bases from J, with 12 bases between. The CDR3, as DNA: TGTGCCAGTGCTGACAGGTTTGGCTACACCTTC. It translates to CASADRFGYTF.

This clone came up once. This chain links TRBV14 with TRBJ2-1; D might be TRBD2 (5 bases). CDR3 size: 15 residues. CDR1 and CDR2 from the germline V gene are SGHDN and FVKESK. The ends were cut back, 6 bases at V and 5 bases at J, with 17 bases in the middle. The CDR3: CASRPHLGLDNEQFF. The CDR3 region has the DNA TGTGCCAGCAGACCTCACCTCGGACTGGACAATGAGCAGTTCTTC.

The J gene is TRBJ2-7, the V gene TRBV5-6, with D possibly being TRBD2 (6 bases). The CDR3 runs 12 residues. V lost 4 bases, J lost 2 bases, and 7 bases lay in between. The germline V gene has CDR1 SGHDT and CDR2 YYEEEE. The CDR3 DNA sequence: TGTGCCAGCAGCCGGGGGACCTACGAGCAGTACTTC. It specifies CASSRGTYEQYF.

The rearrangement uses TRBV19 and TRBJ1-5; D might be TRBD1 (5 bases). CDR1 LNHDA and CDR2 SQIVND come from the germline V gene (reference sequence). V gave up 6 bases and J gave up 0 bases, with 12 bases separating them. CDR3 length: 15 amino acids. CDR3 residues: CASSLPGLSNQPQHF. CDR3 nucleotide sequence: TGTGCCAGTAGCCTACCGGGACTTAGCAATCAGCCCCAGCATTTT.

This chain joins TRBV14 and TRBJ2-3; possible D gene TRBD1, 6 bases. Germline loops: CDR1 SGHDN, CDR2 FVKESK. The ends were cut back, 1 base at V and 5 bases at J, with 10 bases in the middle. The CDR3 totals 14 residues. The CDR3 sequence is CASSQGQARDTQYF. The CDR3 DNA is TGTGCCAGCAGCCAAGGACAGGCAAGAGATACGCAGTATTTT.

CDR3 bases: TGTGCCAGCTCACCAACAGGGTCGGCTGGCTACACCTTC. As protein: CASSPTGSAGYTF. V and J are TRBV18 and TRBJ1-2; weak D call: TRBD1 (6 bases). There are 13 residues in the CDR3. Germline V CDR1 and CDR2: KGHSH, LQKENI. V lost 2 bases and J lost 7, with 11 bases in between.

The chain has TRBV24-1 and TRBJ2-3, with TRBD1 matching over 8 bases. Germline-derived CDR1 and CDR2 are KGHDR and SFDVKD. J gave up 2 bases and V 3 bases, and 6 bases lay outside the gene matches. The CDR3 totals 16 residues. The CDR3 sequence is CATSDPRTGSTDTQYF. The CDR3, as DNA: TGTGCCACCAGTGATCCACGGACAGGGTCCACAGATACGCAGTATTTT.

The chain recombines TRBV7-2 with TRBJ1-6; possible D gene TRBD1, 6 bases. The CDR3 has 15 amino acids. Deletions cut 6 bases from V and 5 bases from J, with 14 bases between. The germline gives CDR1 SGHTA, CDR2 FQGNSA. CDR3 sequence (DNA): TGTGCCAGCAGGAGGGGGGGTAGTCATAATTCACCCCTCCACTTT. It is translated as CASRRGGSHNSPLHF.

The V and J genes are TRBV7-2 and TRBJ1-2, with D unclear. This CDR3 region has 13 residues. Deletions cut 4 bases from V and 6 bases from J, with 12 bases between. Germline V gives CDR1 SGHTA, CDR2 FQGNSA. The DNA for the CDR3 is TGTGCCAGCAGCTCTAATTGGGAGGATGGCTACACCTTC. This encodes CASSSNWEDGYTF. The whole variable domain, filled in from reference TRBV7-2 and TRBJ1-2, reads GAGVSQSPSNKVTEKGKDVELRCDPISGHTALYWYRQSLGQGLEFLIYFQGNSAPDKSGLPSDRFSAERTGGSVSTLTIQRTQQEDSAVYLCASSSNWEDGYTFGSGTRLTVV.

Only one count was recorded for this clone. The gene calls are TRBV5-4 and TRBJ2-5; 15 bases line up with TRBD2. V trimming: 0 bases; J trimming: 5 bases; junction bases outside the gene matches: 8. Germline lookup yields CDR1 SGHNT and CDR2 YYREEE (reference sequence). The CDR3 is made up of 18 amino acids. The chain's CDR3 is CASSLGTSGRAIGETQYF. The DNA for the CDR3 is TGTGCCAGCAGCTTGGGGACTAGCGGGAGGGCCATAGGGGAGACCCAGTACTTC.